This T cell receptor beta chain comes out of a study of Ad26.COV2.S vaccination and SARS-CoV-2 variants. Repertoires were generated with immunoSEQ multiplex PCR, while TCRdb's copy carries only in-frame clones and drops some. The sample records approximately 450,000 clones, approximately 90% being singletons. Treatment noted: approximately 18 received Ad26.COV2.S at low or high dose, single or two shots; about 5 received placebo; per-sample allocation not given. On day 63 after the first injection, vaccine and placebo recipients gave samples. As to this clone: As yet, its antigen is unknown.

Findings of the study overall: With respect to non-spike TCR breadth, vaccine and placebo recipients were similar. Researchers cautioned that TCR breadth and depth analyses may have underestimated total T cell responses.

The sample in question was peripheral blood, obtained in a trial of Ad26.COV2.S vaccine versus placebo. The source of this sequence is a person between 18 and 65 years old who received the Ad26.COV2.S COVID-19 vaccine or a placebo.

The DNA of the CDR3 is TGTGCCAGCAGCCGGCCGGGACAGGGAAATGAAAAACTGTTTTTT. This sequence encodes CASSRPGQGNEKLFF. The chain joins TRBV16 to TRBJ1-4, with TRBD1 matching over 9 bases. V lost 4 bases to trimming and J lost 5 bases; unmatched junction nucleotides: 5. This CDR3 has 15 amino acids. The germline CDR1 and CDR2 sequences are KGHSY and FQNENV.